One and the same sample provided the 29 T cell receptor beta chains below, sequenced in a study of identical twins. TCRdb re-called the 5' RACE reads through MiXCR, storing one row per CDR3 protein. The sample has around 960,000 distinct CDR3 sequences, over 9% seen once. A further study also used this sample, focusing on yellow fever vaccine responses in identical twins.

The sample consisted of PBMCs. These receptors were taken from a young woman in good health.

CDR3 in DNA: TGTGCCAGCATAGTCGGGGGAACTGAAGCTTTCTTT. It translates to CASIVGGTEAFF. V and J are TRBV2 and TRBJ1-1, with D perhaps matching TRBD1 (5 bases). Trimming removed 7 bases from V and 5 bases from J, with 11 bases in between. CDR1 is SNHLY, CDR2 FYNNEI, per germline. The CDR3 has 12 residues.

This chain joins TRBV5-1 and TRBJ1-3; maybe TRBD1 (6 bases). Germline assignment: CDR1 SGHRS and CDR2 YFSETQ. Trimming pared 4 bases from V and 0 bases from J, leaving 14 bases between. The CDR3 length is 16 residues. The CDR3 is CASSTQGGPSGNTIYF. The CDR3 coding sequence is TGCGCCAGCAGCACACAAGGGGGTCCCTCTGGAAACACCATATATTTT.

As regards this clonotype: Since no conserved phenylalanine or tryptophan closes the CDR3, a read error is the likely cause. Because the CDR3's place on the DNA is in doubt, the DNA is left out and the CDR3 is given as listed by TCRdb. The chain carries TRBV2 and TRBJ2-1; the table gives TRBD2 as D, unverified against the DNA. In germline, CDR1 is SNHLY, CDR2 FYNNEI. The CDR3 is 13 amino acids long, termini counted. The CDR3 loop is CASSEWASGAYGI.

The chain carries TRBV12-5 and TRBJ2-3; 9 bases align to TRBD2. This CDR3 has 21 amino acids. Germline V lookup: CDR1 LGHNT, CDR2 FRNRAP. V shed 1 base and J 0 bases; nucleotides not matched to a gene: 17. Here the CDR3 reads CASGLAGTTGTSIFSTDTQYF. Written as DNA, the CDR3 is TGTGCTAGTGGTTTGGCCGGGACCACCGGGACTAGCATCTTTAGCACAGATACGCAGTATTTT.

This clonotype has only a few counts. CDR3 bases: TGCGCCAGCAGCCCCGGGGTAGCGGAACCCGTTTACCAAGAGACCCAGTACTTC. It encodes CASSPGVAEPVYQETQYF. This rearrangement joins TRBV4-1 to TRBJ2-5; D is possibly TRBD2 (6 bases). V was clipped by 4 bases and J by 0 bases, with 21 bases between them. Looked up from germline, CDR1 is MGHRA and CDR2 is YSYEKL. This CDR3 region has 18 residues.

Only a few counts were recorded for this clonotype. V is TRBV7-8 and J is TRBJ2-5, with 7 bases lining up with TRBD1. The J segment lost 2 bases and the V segment lost 4 bases, leaving 7 bases of the junction unmatched. The germline V gene encodes CDR1 SGHVS and CDR2 FQNEAQ. The CDR3 contains 15 residues. CDR3 nucleotide sequence: TGTGCCAGCAGCTCACAGGGGATGTCGCAAGAGACCCAGTACTTC. It specifies CASSSQGMSQETQYF.

J is TRBJ2-1 and V is TRBV5-6; maybe TRBD2 (5 bases). CDR3 length: 15 residues. The ends were cut back, 7 bases at V and 5 bases at J, with 19 bases in the middle. The germline V gene encodes CDR1 SGHDT and CDR2 YYEEEE. CDR3 bases: TGTGCCAGCGGGCTCTCCGTTCGGGGAAACAATGAGCAGTTCTTC. Translation: CASGLSVRGNNEQFF.

The chain combines TRBV12-3 or TRBV12-4 with TRBJ2-5; TRBD2 aligns across 8 bases. This CDR3 is built from 13 residues. The junction had 5 bases not matched to a gene; V was cut back by 6 bases and J by 5 bases. CDR3 in DNA: TGTGCCAGCAGCGGACTAGCCACGGAGACCCAGTACTTC. Amino acids: CASSGLATETQYF.

The chain combines TRBV12-3 or TRBV12-4 with TRBJ1-1; the D gene is possibly TRBD1 (6 bases). The CDR3 covers 14 residues. V dropped 6 bases and J dropped 3 bases, with 14 bases sitting between them. The CDR3 bases are TGTGCCAGCAGGCGTAATCACAGGGACACTGAAGCTTTCTTT. Translated: CASRRNHRDTEAFF.

This clonotype was recorded at least ten times. The CDR3 spells CASSTPNTEAFF. In nucleotides, the CDR3 is TGTGCCAGCAGCACACCGAACACTGAAGCTTTCTTT. The chain is built from TRBV7-9 and TRBJ1-1; no definite D call. The V end was cut by 5 bases, the J end by 1 base, with 5 bases between. The germline V gene has CDR1 SEHNR and CDR2 FQNEAQ (reference sequence). CDR3 length: 12 residues.

The V call is TRBV11-3, the J call TRBJ1-2, with D perhaps TRBD1 (6 bases). This CDR3 contains 14 residues. Germline V gene sequence: CDR1 SGHNT, CDR2 YENEEA. V lost 5 bases to trimming and J lost 6 bases, with 16 bases between them. The CDR3: CASSADSKVDGYTF. DNA for the CDR3: TGTGCCAGCAGCGCGGACAGCAAAGTAGATGGCTACACCTTC.

This sequence joins TRBV6-4 and TRBJ1-2, with 7 bases matching TRBD1. In germline, CDR1 is MRHNA, CDR2 SNTAGT. The CDR3 contains 15 residues. V shed 8 bases, J shed 1 base, and the junction held 10 bases outside the gene matches. CDR3 in DNA: TGTGCCAGCTCTCGAGGGACAGTCAATAACTATGGCTACACCTTC. Its protein product is CASSRGTVNNYGYTF.

The table lists this clonotype with a few counts. J is TRBJ2-3 and V is TRBV3-1; no definite D call. Germline CDR1 and CDR2: LGHDT and YNNKEL (reference sequence). The V gene lost 1 base and the J gene lost 2 bases, with 10 bases spanning the gap. There are 15 residues in the CDR3. The CDR3 DNA sequence: TGTGCCAGCAGCCAAGTTGGGCTTCTCACAGATACGCAGTATTTT. Translated, it gives CASSQVGLLTDTQYF.

The chain carries TRBV2 and TRBJ2-2; D not certain. CDR1 and CDR2 (germline): SNHLY, FYNNEI. V gave up 2 bases and J gave up 3 bases, with 10 bases separating them. This CDR3 region has 15 residues. CDR3 nucleotides: TGTGCCAGCAGTGAACCTGGAGTTGACACCGGGGAGCTGTTTTTT. This gives the protein CASSEPGVDTGELFF.

This clonotype occurred a few times. The chain employs TRBV6-1 and TRBJ2-2; the D is unclear. This CDR3 comprises 15 residues. CDR1 is MNHNS and CDR2 is SASEGT in the germline V gene. The V end lost 6 bases, the J end lost 4 bases, and 15 bases lay between the germline ends. The CDR3 loop is CASRTTAPGTGELFF. In DNA form, the CDR3 reads TGTGCCAGCAGGACGACGGCCCCGGGCACCGGGGAGCTGTTTTTT.

CDR3 in amino acids: CATTAFSNYGYTF. The DNA of the CDR3 is TGTGCCACAACAGCGTTTTCTAACTATGGCTACACCTTC. The chain links TRBV19 to TRBJ1-2; D not resolved. Trimming removed 10 bases at V and 0 bases at J, with 12 bases between. The germline gives CDR1 LNHDA, CDR2 SQIVND (reference sequence). The CDR3 covers 13 residues.

The J gene is TRBJ1-5, the V gene TRBV7-9; D may be TRBD1 (5 bases). The CDR3 has 12 residues. V shed 5 bases and J shed 8 bases, with 10 bases lying between them. The germline CDR1 and CDR2 sequences are SEHNR and FQNEAQ (reference sequence). This CDR3 is CASSGAGEPQHF. CDR3 in DNA: TGTGCCAGCAGCGGGGCCGGAGAGCCCCAGCATTTT.

DNA of the CDR3: TGTGCCAGCAGCCCGTATTCCTACGAGCAGTACTTC. Its protein is CASSPYSYEQYF. The chain uses TRBV11-2 and TRBJ2-7; D ambiguous. Germline CDR1 reads SGHAT; CDR2 reads FQNNGV. V lost 5 bases and J 1 base, leaving 6 bases between the germline ends. The CDR3 totals 12 residues.

This clonotype showed up just a few times. The junction departs from germline at one end; a sequencing error may be responsible. The chain combines TRBV5-1 with TRBJ2-5; 7 bases map to TRBD2. The CDR3 extends over 15 amino acids. Looked up from germline, CDR1 is SGHRS and CDR2 is YFSETQ. The CDR3 reads CASSRVAGVRETQYF. The CDR3 DNA is TGCGCCAGCAGCCGGGTGGCGGGAGTGAGAGAGACTCAGTACTTC. Using reference TRBV5-1 and TRBJ2-5 for the parts outside the CDR3, the full variable domain is KAGVTQTPRYLIKTRGQQVTLSCSPISGHRSVSWYQQTPGQGLQFLFEYFSETQRNKGNFPGRFSGRQFSNSRSEMNVSTLELGDSALYLCASSRVAGVRETQYFGPGTRLLVL.

This chain connects TRBV5-1 to TRBJ1-1, with D possibly matching TRBD1 (6 bases). Germline CDR1 is SGHRS and CDR2 is YFSETQ. CDR3 length equals 14 residues. V shed 7 bases and J shed 4 bases, with 17 bases lying between them. The CDR3 loop is CASRSTGESTEAFF. CDR3 DNA: TGCGCCAGCCGATCGACAGGTGAAAGCACTGAAGCTTTCTTT.

This clonotype has ten or more counts. This sequence joins TRBV12-3 or TRBV12-4 and TRBJ1-5; no reliable D call. With 6 bases removed from V and 0 bases from J, the gap between germline ends came to 9 bases. The CDR3 loop spans 14 amino acids. The CDR3 protein is CASRASTSNQPQHF. The CDR3 bases are TGTGCCAGCAGAGCCTCAACTAGCAATCAGCCCCAGCATTTT.

This clonotype showed up many times. The chain joins TRBV20-1 to TRBJ2-1; tentatively, D is TRBD2 (6 bases). The length of the CDR3 is 16 residues. Germline CDR1 reads DFQATT; CDR2 reads SNEGSKA (reference sequence). V lost 0 bases and J 0 bases, leaving 12 bases between the germline ends. The CDR3 DNA sequence: TGCAGTGCTAGAGACCCCGACGGGAGCTCCTACAATGAGCAGTTCTTC. It codes for CSARDPDGSSYNEQFF.

V and J are TRBV5-5 and TRBJ2-6, with 8 bases matching TRBD2. CDR1 is SGHKS, CDR2 YYEKEE, per germline (reference sequence). CDR3 length: 15 residues. Trimming took 6 bases from V and 0 from J; bases not matched to a gene: 2. The CDR3 is CASNGGASGANVLTF. CDR3 sequence (DNA): TGTGCCAGCAACGGGGGGGCCTCTGGGGCCAACGTCCTGACTTTC.

This clonotype has only a few counts. The chain is built from TRBV14 and TRBJ2-3, with 9 nucleotides matching TRBD2. CDR1 SGHDN and CDR2 FVKESK come from the germline V gene. The V segment lost 4 bases and the J segment 5 bases; nucleotides outside the gene matches: 10. The CDR3 runs 16 residues. CDR3 sequence reads: CASSRSSSGVRDTQYF. As DNA, the CDR3 is TGTGCCAGCAGCCGCAGTTCTAGCGGGGTTAGAGATACGCAGTATTTT. Supplemented by reference TRBV14 and TRBJ2-3, the full variable domain reads EAGVTQFPSHSVIEKGQTVTLRCDPISGHDNLYWYRRVMGKEIKFLLHFVKESKQDESGMPNNRFLAERTGGTYSTLKVQPAELEDSGVYFCASSRSSSGVRDTQYFGPGTRLTVL.

This rearrangement joins TRBV5-1 to TRBJ1-6; D gene uncertain. The germline V gene has CDR1 SGHRS and CDR2 YFSETQ. CDR3 size: 13 residues. V lost 4 bases, J lost 10 bases, and 12 bases lay in between. DNA of the CDR3: TGCGCCAGCAGCCTTGAGGGATTGTCACCCCTCCACTTT. This gives the protein CASSLEGLSPLHF.

The sample holds a few counts of this clonotype. The V gene is TRBV18, the J gene TRBJ2-3, with D unclear. Trimming pared 3 bases from V and 1 base from J, leaving 8 bases between. Germline values: CDR1 KGHSH, CDR2 LQKENI. The CDR3 length is 14 residues. The CDR3 sequence: CASSPGWGTDTQYF. The CDR3 DNA is TGTGCCAGCTCACCTGGGTGGGGCACAGATACGCAGTATTTT.

This clonotype was observed many times. This chain connects TRBV12-3 or TRBV12-4 to TRBJ2-1; D is unclear. This CDR3 comprises 14 residues. The V gene lost 3 bases and the J gene lost 2 bases, with 8 bases spanning the gap. The CDR3 DNA sequence: TGTGCCAGCAGTTTGCTCGGAACCTACAATGAGCAGTTCTTC. Translating gives CASSLLGTYNEQFF.

This clonotype occurred a few times. The chain recombines TRBV6-4 with TRBJ2-2, with a tentative D call TRBD1 (6 bases). CDR3 size: 14 residues. Per the germline V gene, CDR1 is MRHNA and CDR2 is SNTAGT. With 6 bases removed from V and 7 bases from J, the gap between germline ends came to 15 bases. The CDR3 region is CASSRGTGIGELFF. DNA for the CDR3: TGTGCCAGCAGCCGGGGAACAGGGATCGGGGAGCTGTTTTTT.

The genes are TRBV3-1 and TRBJ2-7; 8 nucleotides match TRBD2. The V and J ends lost 1 base and 2 bases, in that order; junction bases with no gene match: 4. There are 15 residues in the CDR3. Per germline, CDR1 LGHDT and CDR2 YNNKEL (reference sequence). The CDR3 here is CASSQAAGVAYEQYF. For the CDR3, the DNA is TGTGCCAGCAGCCAAGCAGCGGGAGTCGCCTACGAGCAGTACTTC.